Below, one TCR beta chain is given with its context. This clonotype was counted many times. There is no known antigen for this receptor. There are no base qualities to consult, and no much larger clone falls within one base. cDNA was synthesized by template-switch 5'RACE using a primer carrying a 10-nucleotide random unique molecular identifier by which each TCR transcript was tagged. Each sequencing run produced over 170 million TCR-beta sequences covering 15-18 subjects. The RNeasy kit was used to extract total RNA. The KAPA Real-time Library Amplification kit was used to amplify TCR-beta VDJ regions with primers for the TCR constant region and the 5'RACE anchor. A first PCR added sample indexes and Illumina adaptors, and a second PCR then raised library yield. After purification with Ampure beads, the TCR product of roughly 650 bp was size-selected on a 2% E-gel SizeSelection system. Before pooling, library quality was checked on a Bioanalyzer, concentration was measured with Qubit, and libraries were quantified with the Kapa Library Quantification kit. Libraries were sequenced paired-end 2 x 150 bp on an Illumina HiSeq 2500. To increase sequence diversity, 25-30% phiX was spiked into each library pool. On the authors' methods: The quality-filtered reads were processed with the UMI-based MiGEC pipeline, whose error correction step removed more than 80% of the raw TCR sequences. IMGT germline references were used for aligning VDJ genes, and each clonotype was defined as a unique CDR3 amino acid sequence together with its V-J genes. Clonal expansion, Shannon diversity and CDR3 relatedness (CalcPairwiseDistances, ClusterSamples) were evaluated with VDJtools, and phylogenetic trees were built with CLCbio workbench. Clones with at least 8 unique UMIs were defined as expanded, with this threshold being based on coefficient-of-variation modelling across technical triplicates. TCRdb ran its own pipeline on the public reads, namely fastp trimming at Q25 and MiXCR clone calling, and kept in-frame beta chains. Here each entry gathers all rows of one CDR3 protein and keeps the most common genes and DNA. What appears here as the V and J calls and clone size reflects TCRdb's work, not the paper's. Within this sample are 50,000 to 70,000 distinct CDR3 sequences, with roughly an eighth of them counted one time only. Around 10% of the sample lies in the top ten.

For the unsorted PBMC libraries, 2 million PBMCs were stored in RNAlater at -80 degrees C until RNA extraction and were used to generate the libraries. Peripheral blood was subjected to Ficoll-Hypaque density gradient centrifugation to isolate PBMCs, which were then cryopreserved in liquid nitrogen. Based on the germline V gene, the CDR1 and CDR2 sequences are SGHRS and YFSETQ. V loses 0 bases of germline sequence and J loses 4 bases, and the interval between the two ends is 13 bases. The CDR3 sequence holds 15 residues, the cysteine and phenylalanine included. Of all the DNA, just the CDR3 is kept, 45 bases in frame from base 1. The entry originates in a study of neurological immune-mediated disorders (dated by TCRdb to between 2018 and 2020). Notes on the research overall: The study compared peripheral blood TCR-beta repertoires of HTLV-I-associated myelopathy (HAM/TSP) patients, multiple sclerosis patients and healthy controls using UMI-based sequencing. Longitudinal samples, technical triplicates and paired sorted CD4+ and CD8+ T-cell subsets, alongside PBMC samples, were included among the 106 TCR-beta libraries. Of the approximately 70 subjects in the cohort, roughly 14 were HAM/TSP patients, about 34 were multiple sclerosis patients, and 20 were healthy controls.

The research as a whole found: Expanded clones from different subjects shared no identical CDR3 amino acid sequences, which suggests that TCR-beta repertoires were private in all groups. TCR clonal expansion was highest in HAM/TSP patients and lowest in MS patients, with MS patients falling below even healthy controls.

The chain uses TRBV5-1 and TRBJ1-1; the D gene is not confidently resolved. Sequenced input: PBMCs. The clonotype comes from a woman aged 55 to 70 with HTLV-1-associated myelopathy (HAM/TSP). The CDR3 corresponds to CASSLVGSVGTEAFF. The sequenced DNA is TGCGCCAGCAGCTTGGTCGGCTCGGTGGGCACTGAAGCTTTCTTT.